The sample holds many counts of the clone carrying this TCR beta chain. Its antigen is unknown. This sample was taken from a study of Graves' ophthalmopathy and Graves' hyperthyroidism. The overall study: Stable hyperthyroidism was defined by absence of ophthalmopathy within 18 months of follow-up.

Amplified material comprised TCR beta CDR3 regions derived from RNA transcripts. In the first round, RT-PCR was carried out with HTBI primers, and a multiplex PCR formed the second round. TCRdb reprocessed the multiplex PCR reads with MiXCR, giving one entry per CDR3 protein. The sample contains some 1.1 million distinct CDR3 sequences, about 40% of which appear only once. Study outcomes and limitations: In blood appeared most of the expanded thyroid clonotypes whose frequency exceeded 0.001. Predictions made by the model for ophthalmopathy progression reached just over 70% sensitivity and almost 75% specificity.

This CDR3 has 14 residues. Looked up from germline, CDR1 is SGHVS and CDR2 is FNYEAQ. V lost 1 base, J lost 3 bases, and 3 bases stayed unmatched. Sequenced sample: peripheral blood or thyroid tissue (not recorded which). This receptor was taken from an adult man with Graves' hyperthyroidism. J is TRBJ2-7 and V is TRBV7-6; 7 bases align to TRBD1. This chain's CDR3 is CASSLEQGLYEQYF. DNA of the CDR3: TGTGCCAGCAGCTTAGAACAGGGGCTCTACGAGCAGTACTTC.